This TCR beta chain appears in the sequencing data of a study of blood T cell repertoires in COVID-19 (dated by TCRdb to 2018 to 2021). Some background on the complete study: Samples from collaborators originated in the United States, Italy and Spain and spanned both the acute and convalescent phases of COVID-19. The material from the prospective study consisted of cDNA or gDNA derived from T cells, B-cell-depleted T cells, or PBMCs. Samples came from the ongoing ImmuneRACE study (first 160 participants) plus 1,254 subjects from 6 global collaborators. Where available, HLA class I and class II types were obtained from metadata supplied by the sample provider rather than from assay-based typing. A freely available public database, intended as a resource for researchers studying the immune response to SARS-CoV-2, is where the repertoires were released. The sample metadata nearly always contained a de-identified subject ID, COVID-19 status, age in years and sex. Subjects who had been exposed to COVID-19, were actively infected with it, or had recovered from it provided the deeply sampled blood TCRbeta repertoires that made up the dataset. Findings and caveats that apply to the study as a whole: Clinical and demographic metadata were provided uncurated, with the amount varying by source and participant.

As regards this clone: The specificity of this receptor is unknown. The sample holds no much larger clone one base away, and base qualities are not on file.

Inclusive of the bounding cysteine and phenylalanine, the CDR3 is 15 residues long. Kept here is only the CDR3 DNA, which spans 45 bases and is read in frame from base 1. Trimming costs V 4 bases and J 0 bases, and their ends lie 13 bases apart. CDR1 MGHDK and CDR2 SYGVNS were looked up in the germline V gene. The immunoSEQ Assay, a bias-controlled multiplex PCR, was used to amplify TCRbeta CDR3 regions from genomic DNA. In the original analysis: Nucleated cell counts per sample were estimated from amplification of reference gene primers within the assay. Sequence reads were collapsed and filtered to measure the absolute abundance of every unique TCRbeta CDR3 rearrangement. For each sample, productive Simpson clonality was calculated as the square root of Simpson's diversity index across productive rearrangements. TCRdb re-hosts the immuneACCESS table, in-frame sequences only. Its copies lack some clones; in the studies checked, an unresolved V gene accounts for under half of them, and the cause for the rest is not known. That table gives V, J and clone size, and the DNA gave D and trimming. Counted in this sample were approximately 330,000 clones; around 87% of them appeared once. Clones ranked in the top ten supply approximately 4% of the sample.

Collaborating institutions collected whole blood in K2EDTA tubes following their own protocols. For TCRbeta analysis, collaborators shipped samples as frozen whole blood, isolated PBMCs, or DNA extracted from either of those sample types. Material for sequencing was peripheral blood. The chain employs TRBV25-1 and TRBJ2-7; a weak D assignment points to TRBD2 (6 bases agree). This TCR came from a woman between 45 and 60 years old with active or convalescent COVID-19. The bases read TGTGCCAGCAGTGCAAATCGGGGGAACTCCTACGAGCAGTACTTC. Translated, it reads CASSANRGNSYEQYF.